This TCR beta chain was captured by sequencing in a study of cytomegalovirus exposure and HLA in healthy donors. Study-wide results and caveats: Later, an analysis found that TCR clusters from the first cohort tended to co-occur in the 120 validation repertoires. The investigators catalogued 150 to 200 TCR beta chains as cytomegalovirus-associated. It was reported that the classifier diagnosed cytomegalovirus status with high specificity and sensitivity in both the original and validation cohorts.

Germline values: CDR1 SGHVS, CDR2 FQNEAQ. This CDR3 comprises 15 residues. V trimming: 3 bases; J trimming: 2 bases; junction bases outside the gene matches: 5. About this clone itself: Antigen specificity is unknown.

Repertoires were generated with immunoSEQ multiplex PCR, while TCRdb's copy carries only in-frame clones and drops some. The data show 55,000 to 80,000 clones, with around 95% seen just once and roughly 1.4% held by the top ten. The donors were members of the validation cohort, which comprised approximately 120 subjects and was separate from the first cohort of some 680 subjects. The V gene is TRBV7-8, the J gene TRBJ1-1; 8 bases are a match to TRBD1. Sequenced: PBMCs. The TCR comes from a man in his late teens or twenties in good health and CMV-seropositive. Written as DNA, the CDR3 is TGTGCCAGCAGCTTCTTGACAGGGGCTAACACTGAAGCTTTCTTT. Its protein is CASSFLTGANTEAFF.